One sample yielded the 4 T cell receptor beta chains listed below, sequenced in a study of blood T cell repertoires in COVID-19. Profiled with immunoSEQ multiplex PCR; TCRdb holds only in-frame clones, not every one. The sample includes roughly 71,000 clones, roughly 80% seen only once; the top ten take roughly 18%. The material sequenced was peripheral blood. These receptors came from a man between 65 and 85 years old who had recovered from COVID-19.

CDR3 nucleotides: TGTGCCAGTAGTATAAGGGGGCAGAACCAGAATCAGCCCCAGCATTTT. It encodes CASSIRGQNQNQPQHF. The chain recombines TRBV19 with TRBJ1-5; 7 nucleotides align to TRBD1. The junction had 8 bases not matched to a gene; V was cut back by 2 bases and J by 4 bases. Looked up from germline, CDR1 is LNHDA and CDR2 is SQIVND (reference sequence). This CDR3 comprises 16 residues.

This sequence joins TRBV6-5 and TRBJ1-2; D is unclear. Germline CDR1 is MNHEY and CDR2 is SVGAGI. CDR3 length: 15 amino acids. V was cut by 6 bases and J by 5 bases, with 19 bases left in between. The CDR3 sequence: CASSLRVDDSYGYTF. As DNA, the CDR3 is TGTGCCAGCAGCCTGAGAGTCGATGACTCTTATGGCTACACCTTC.

This chain links TRBV4-3 with TRBJ1-4; maybe TRBD1 (5 bases). There are 19 residues in the CDR3. V gave up 2 bases and J gave up 4 bases, with 23 bases separating them. Looked up from germline, CDR1 is LGHNA and CDR2 is YSLEER. The CDR3 spells CASSQYMSIVDSLNEKLFF. DNA for the CDR3: TGCGCCAGCAGCCAATATATGTCTATAGTAGACAGCCTTAATGAAAAACTGTTTTTT.

The V call is TRBV6-5, the J call TRBJ1-1; maybe TRBD1 (6 bases). This CDR3 has 12 residues. The germline CDR1 and CDR2 sequences are MNHEY and SVGAGI. Trimming shortened V by 11 bases and J by 6 bases, and 16 bases separated the two germline ends. The CDR3: CAGGRDGSEAFF. CDR3 DNA: TGTGCCGGGGGCAGGGATGGGTCTGAAGCTTTCTTT.